These 10 T cell receptor beta chains came from one sample sequenced in a study of Ad26.COV2.S vaccination and SARS-CoV-2 variants. This table comes from immunoSEQ multiplex PCR, and its TCRdb copy is limited to in-frame clones, with some not included. This table holds hundreds of thousands of clones, 92% found once. Treatment of the sample: some 19 received Ad26.COV2.S at low or high dose, single or two shots; about 5 received placebo; per-sample allocation not given. Day 63 following the first vaccine or placebo injection was when the samples were taken. This specimen was peripheral blood, taken in a trial of Ad26.COV2.S vaccine versus placebo. The receptors derive from a person aged 18-60 years who received the Ad26.COV2.S COVID-19 vaccine or a placebo.

V and J are TRBV12-5 and TRBJ2-7; D possibly matches TRBD1 or TRBD2 (6 bases each). Trimming took off 5 bases at V and 4 bases at J, with 21 bases between the two ends. CDR3 length: 16 residues. Germline lookup yields CDR1 LGHNT and CDR2 FRNRAP. The CDR3 is CASGPWVRGASYEQYF. CDR3 in DNA: TGTGCTAGTGGTCCATGGGTGAGGGGGGCTTCGTACGAGCAGTACTTC.

V usage is TRBV2 and J usage is TRBJ2-1, with unresolved D. The CDR3 loop spans 15 amino acids. CDR1 and CDR2 (germline): SNHLY, FYNNEI. Between the trimmed V and J ends, which lost 1 base and 7 bases, there was a span of 14 bases. Here the CDR3 DNA reads TGTGCCAGCAGTGAAGGGCTTGGGATAGGTAATGAGCAGTTCTTC. Protein: CASSEGLGIGNEQFF. Full variable domain (rest looked up from reference TRBV2 and TRBJ2-1): EPEVTQTPSHQVTQMGQEVILRCVPISNHLYFYWYRQILGQKVEFLVSFYNNEISEKSEIFDDQFSVERPDGSNFTLKIRSTKLEDSAMYFCASSEGLGIGNEQFFGPGTRLTVL.

The V gene is TRBV20-1, the J gene TRBJ1-1, with D unresolved. The length of the CDR3 is 11 residues. Trimming left V 5 bases short and J 8 bases short, with 12 bases between. The germline V gene encodes CDR1 DFQATT and CDR2 SNEGSKA (reference sequence). This CDR3 reads CSAWSTPEAFF. The CDR3, as DNA: TGCAGTGCTTGGTCGACACCGGAAGCTTTCTTT.

This rearrangement joins TRBV19 to TRBJ2-1, with TRBD2 matching over 10 bases. CDR1 and CDR2 (germline): LNHDA, SQIVND (reference sequence). V lost 5 bases, J lost 8 bases, and 33 bases stayed unmatched. The CDR3 loop spans 23 amino acids. The CDR3 sequence is CASSFARGRTGLVLAGPVDEQFF. CDR3 DNA: TGTGCCAGTAGTTTTGCCCGGGGGAGAACAGGGTTGGTACTAGCGGGACCAGTGGATGAGCAGTTCTTC.

Turning to this clone: Other DNA sequences in this specimen translate into the identical CDR3. This chain's CDR3 is CASSLGETQYF. DNA for the CDR3: TGTGCCAGCAGCCTGGGGGAGACCCAGTACTTC. The genes are TRBV11-2 and TRBJ2-5; the D is unclear. This CDR3 region has 11 residues. V was shortened by 5 bases and J by 5 bases, with 6 bases between the two germline ends. Germline V gene sequence: CDR1 SGHAT, CDR2 FQNNGV.

This chain connects TRBV5-6 to TRBJ2-7, with 10 bases matching TRBD1. The ends lost 5 bases at V and 5 bases at J; junction bases unmatched: 7. Germline V gives CDR1 SGHDT, CDR2 YYEEEE. The CDR3 runs to 14 residues. CDR3 sequence reads: CASSPGQGLDEQYF. CDR3 bases: TGTGCCAGCAGTCCGGGACAGGGGTTGGACGAGCAGTACTTC.

This rearrangement joins TRBV4-3 to TRBJ2-1; 9 bases are shared with TRBD2. The CDR3 runs to 18 residues. Germline CDR1 and CDR2: LGHNA and YSLEER. The V and J ends lost 0 bases and 5 bases, in that order; junction bases with no gene match: 11. This CDR3 is CASSQEGAGGNTDNEQFF. The CDR3 bases are TGCGCCAGCAGCCAAGAAGGAGCGGGGGGCAACACGGACAATGAGCAGTTCTTC.

The rearrangement links TRBV25-1 to TRBJ2-5, with 7 positions matching TRBD2. V trimming: 1 base; J trimming: 2 bases; junction bases outside the gene matches: 10. Germline lookup yields CDR1 MGHDK and CDR2 SYGVNS. CDR3 length equals 17 residues. CDR3 region: CASSESRTSRGQETQYF. Here the CDR3 DNA reads TGTGCCAGCAGTGAATCCCGGACTAGTCGGGGGCAAGAGACCCAGTACTTC.

This chain uses TRBV19 with TRBJ1-4, with D hard to call. The CDR3 length is 15 residues. Trimming removed 5 bases from V and 1 base from J, with 11 bases in between. Germline CDR1 and CDR2: LNHDA and SQIVND (reference sequence). CDR3 protein: CASSVRLLTNEKLFF. The CDR3 nucleotides are TGTGCCAGTAGTGTCAGACTTTTAACTAATGAAAAACTGTTTTTT. Supplemented by reference TRBV19 and TRBJ1-4, the full variable domain reads DGGITQSPKYLFRKEGQNVTLSCEQNLNHDAMYWYRQDPGQGLRLIYYSQIVNDFQKGDIAEGYSVSREKKESFPLTVTSAQKNPTAFYLCASSVRLLTNEKLFFGSGTQLSVL.

J is TRBJ1-1 and V is TRBV4-3, with unresolved D. The CDR3 has 14 residues. The V gene's germline CDR1 is LGHNA and CDR2 YSLEER. V lost 0 bases and J 4 bases, leaving 9 bases between the germline ends. This CDR3 reads CASSQEGVGTEAFF. As DNA, the CDR3 is TGCGCCAGCAGCCAAGAAGGCGTGGGCACTGAAGCTTTCTTT.